This T cell receptor beta chain was recovered during a study of blood T cell repertoires in COVID-19. Overall study context: The origin of the acute and convalescent COVID-19 samples was the United States, Italy and Spain. Sample material is recorded as cDNA or gDNA derived from T cells, B-cell-depleted T cells, or PBMCs.

CDR1 SQVTM and CDR2 ANQGSEA come from the germline V gene. This CDR3 is 15 amino acids long. V lost 0 bases, J lost 4 bases, and 5 bases stayed unmatched. The cohort comprised adults aged about 18 to 100 years residing in 20 to 25 US areas. Cohorts were determined from participant-reported clinical history. Sequencing used immunoSEQ multiplex PCR; TCRdb keeps in-frame clones, though not all of them. The data hold about 250,000 clones, with 83% observed a single time. This chain links TRBV29-1 with TRBJ2-2; 7 positions match TRBD2. This sequence was found in a woman between 40 and 55 years old who had been exposed to COVID-19. Input material: PBMCs or T cells enriched from blood (not recorded which). In DNA form, the CDR3 reads TGCAGCGTTGAAGACGGGGGGATGAGCACCGGGGAGCTGTTTTTT. It encodes CSVEDGGMSTGELFF.